This TCR beta chain was captured in a study of cytomegalovirus exposure and HLA in healthy donors (dated by TCRdb to the late 2010s). Background on the whole study: An earlier analysis of approximately 640 of the donors reported 276 Gb of sequence data and some 120 million unique TCR beta sequences from about 200 million T cells. In addition to the first cohort of roughly 670 subjects, a separate validation cohort of over 90 different subjects was used. The study profiled the T cell repertoires of around 700 subjects by immunosequencing and related them to cytomegalovirus serostatus. Because of strong linkage in the cohort, 5 or 6 DR-DQ haplotypes were treated as single units for association and clustering. Across some 400 genotyped donors of the cohort, an average of approximately 240,000 unique TCR beta nucleotide sequences per donor were sequenced, and around 19% of those sequences were non-productive. A later genetic analysis used genome-wide SNP genotypes for about 65% of the roughly 670 donors, treating that subset as a discovery cohort. Alongside the repertoire data, information on donor age, sex, ethnicity and CMV serostatus was compiled. Every repertoire in the discovery cohort had been generated on one and the same sequencing platform. To study patterns of TCR occurrence, a later analysis re-analyzed previously published TCR beta repertoires from more than 550 donors and added high-resolution HLA genotyping. The study aimed to test whether signatures of past pathogen exposure could be identified by cataloging public T cell receptors. To predict cytomegalovirus infection status, the study combined high-throughput TCR immunosequencing, statistical association of individual TCRs with disease status, and machine learning. The number of typed donors differed by locus: 629-630 for A, B, C, DRB1 and DQB1; 522 for DQA1; 606 for DPA1; and around 490 for DPB1. Class I and class II HLA loci were covered by the typing at four-digit resolution. In the later analysis, no new phenotypic data were used to find candidate immune exposures; instead, reliance was placed on TCR beta sequences and their occurrence across donors. To decide whether each TCR beta V gene segment behaved as functional or pseudogenic, an earlier analysis of some 600 of the donors relied on high-throughput TCR beta sequencing. Among the approximately 400 genotyped donors, about 83% belonged to the genetic ancestry cluster associated with self-reported Caucasian donors. An early release covering roughly 600 HLA-typed donors comprised roughly 300 gigabases of sequencing data and around 86 million unique TCR sequences.

Note on this clone: Its antigen target is currently unknown. The sample holds no much larger clone one base away, and base qualities are not on file.

The cohort consisted of 600 to 750 healthy bone marrow donors. At the time of sampling, all cohort members were nominally healthy, though unrecorded immune exposures were likely present. The donor was CMV seropositive and belonged to the group of more than 250 seropositive cohort members. Every donor gave a peripheral blood sample, and the peripheral blood mononuclear cells from that sample were used for TCR beta sequencing. Genomic DNA extraction from the blood cell samples was performed with the Qiagen DNeasy Blood Extraction Kit. Broader findings and caveats from the paper: In a later analysis, most CMV-associated TCR beta chains were found to appear HLA-restricted, with HLA associations seemingly driven largely by CMV exposure. Immune exposure information for the cohort was limited to CMV serostatus. A further reported finding was that TCR beta sequences accurately predicted the HLA-A and HLA-B alleles for most subjects in the first cohort. In a later analysis, TCR association rates were found to vary across HLA loci, with the most associated TCRs seen for DRB1 alleles and the fewest for HLA-C alleles. Because counts were too low, under 20 rarely observed V segments, including chromosome 9 orphons, were left out of the earlier analysis of over 550 of the donors. The classifier was reported to diagnose cytomegalovirus status with high specificity and sensitivity in both the original and validation cohorts. A few of the identified cytomegalovirus-associated TCR beta chains were confirmed in vitro to be specific for cytomegalovirus antigens. A later analysis reported that several top co-occurrence clusters appeared linked to parvovirus B19, influenza, CMV and Epstein-Barr virus. Because HLA typing was missing for some donors at each locus, association tests included only the typed subset. A later genetic analysis reported fewer N-insertions in productive TCRs among donors in an Asian-associated ancestry cluster than the roughly 650-donor mean. Roughly uniform sequencing depth across donors was assumed in presence/absence analyses, although this assumption may not hold. In a later analysis, HLA-associated TCR beta chains were found to be more clonally expanded and to have lower generation probabilities than equally common non-associated chains. Strong co-occurrence of HLA alleles, especially DR and DQ, made assigning TCR associations to individual alleles difficult. A later analysis associated 17,000 or so TCR beta sequences with specific HLA alleles at a false discovery rate of 0.05. A cluster of highly shared sequence variants was judged likely to be a technical artifact of the sequencing pipeline. Correlated functional status among segregating V segments might be attributable to linkage disequilibrium, but an unknown experimental factor could not be ruled out. The study gave a list of some 150 TCR beta chains associated with cytomegalovirus. The authors suggested that the approach could potentially be generalized to other disease states and immunological phenotypes. A later genetic analysis associated a missense DCLRE1C variant with V-gene and J-gene trimming of TCR beta chains, and an independent cohort replicated the association. Some IMGT-functional V segments, including TRBV6-2 and TRBV6-3, could not be told apart with the 87-base-pair reads, so those segments were excluded. An earlier analysis of around 500 of the donors showed that most TCR beta V segments appeared in productive rearrangements either about 90% or about 30% of the time, which broadly matched IMGT annotations. In this cohort, only TCR beta chains were sequenced, and detectable features were limited by the absence of alpha or paired-chain data. Across donors, most TCR sequences were observed very rarely, whereas some public TCRs were present in many individuals.

Library generation was performed with the immunoSEQ multiplex PCR assay. For the multiplex PCR, a mixture combining 60 forward primers for TCR Vbeta segments and 13 reverse primers for TCR Jbeta segments was used. The CDR3 region of rearranged TCR beta genes was amplified from genomic DNA with a multiplex PCR assay. On the Illumina HiSeq System, the amplified TCR beta libraries were sequenced as 87-base-pair reads. Per the authors' processing: A later analysis tallied 75 million to 85 million unique TCR beta chains across the 550 to 850 repertoires, and approximately 12 million of those chains were shared by two or more donors. Raw reads were error-corrected and collapsed into unique sequences with a nearest-neighbor algorithm that merged closely related sequences to remove PCR and sequencing errors. To assign V, D and J gene segments, CDR3 sequences were aligned to IMGT reference sequences. For a sequence to be retained, a match of at least six nucleotides was required to both a V gene segment and a J gene segment. A rearrangement counted as productive if the CDR3 had no stop codons and remained in frame with V and J, and every other rearrangement counted as non-productive. Following IMGT convention, CDR3 was defined as the stretch from the second conserved V-encoded cysteine to the conserved J-encoded phenylalanine. In an earlier analysis of 587 of the donors, sequences lacking an unambiguous match to a single V gene segment were excluded. An earlier analysis of some 610 of the donors called V segments functional above 56.7% productive rearrangements and segregating when the between-donor standard deviation exceeded 5%. A statistical classification framework was built for diagnosing cytomegalovirus status from the catalog of TCR beta chain sequences. In a later analysis, V and J genes were assigned by comparing TCR nucleotide sequences against IMGT/GENE-DB human TR gene sequences. In a later analysis, CDR3 sequences and most-parsimonious VDJ recombination scenarios were assigned using the TCRdist pipeline. A later analysis defined each TCR beta chain by its CDR3 amino acid sequence plus V-gene family, and excluded reads lacking a unique V-gene family. In a later analysis, around 650 highly shared, low-generation-probability nucleotide sequences were removed to address suspected cross-contamination and a sequencing artifact. In a later analysis, a clonal expansion index for each public chain was calculated from normalized within-repertoire ranks of inferred template counts. In a later analysis, generation probabilities were computed using a VDJ recombination model fitted to out-of-frame rearrangements, and the results were checked against IGoR. A later analysis scored TCR-TCR, TCR-HLA and TCR-CMV co-occurrence with hypergeometric tests, applying a repertoire-size bias correction to TCR pairs. False discovery rates were estimated in a later analysis by permuting HLA or CMV assignments 20 times. In a later analysis, co-occurring TCRs were grouped with DBSCAN, and TCRdist sequence similarity was added when clustering was performed within HLA-allele-positive subsets. For co-occurrence clustering, repertoires with fewer than 30,000 or more than 120,000 public chains were excluded, along with roughly five repertoires with anomalous nucleotide sharing. Sourced from immuneACCESS, this table was stored by TCRdb with only in-frame sequences that have V and J called. A share of the clones is absent; for the studies checked, an unresolved V gene accounts for under half, and the remainder has no known explanation. Clone size and the V and J calls come from that table; the DNA yielded D and trimming. The sample contains around 100,000 clones, 65% to 75% of them found a single time. The top ten clones comprise roughly 4.2% of the sample.

The germline V end is reduced by 1 base and the J end by 9 bases; junction bases left unmatched: 5. CDR1 and CDR2 are drawn from the germline V gene: SGHDT, YYEEEE. The CDR3 contains 16 residues, cysteine and phenylalanine counted. Only the CDR3 part of the read is kept: 48 bases, read in frame from the first base. The chain employs TRBV5-6 and TRBJ2-1, and TRBD2 aligns with 15 junction nucleotides. This TCR derives from a woman aged 40 to 50 in good health and CMV-seropositive. Sample: PBMCs. This receptor has the CDR3 CASSLWGLAGGSEQFF. The nucleotide sequence reads as follows: TGTGCCAGCAGCTTGTGGGGACTAGCGGGAGGTAGTGAGCAGTTCTTC. With the rest looked up from the reference TRBV5-6 and TRBJ2-1 genes rather than sequenced, the full variable domain is DAGVTQSPTHLIKTRGQQVTLRCSPKSGHDTVSWYQQALGQGPQFIFQYYEEEERQRGNFPDRFSGHQFPNYSSELNVNALLLGDSALYLCASSLWGLAGGSEQFFGPGTRLTVL.